The present T cell receptor (beta chain) was sequenced within a study of T-cell reconstitution after alpha-beta-depleted transplantation in children. Study results and caveats: T cells produced anew were the main source of T-cell counts and diversity one year after transplant.

V dropped 4 bases and J dropped 11 bases, with 14 bases sitting between them. This CDR3 contains 12 residues. The germline V gene encodes CDR1 SEHNR and CDR2 FQNEAQ (reference sequence). Using unique molecular identifiers, the investigators prepared the TCRbeta library. TCRdb re-analysed the PCR reads in MiXCR, keeping a single row per CDR3 protein. Among about 300,000 distinct CDR3 sequences, approximately 7.3% were seen once, and the ten largest hold approximately 8.2%. The table lists this clonotype with a count of one. Its antigen is not identified. Sequencing used peripheral blood, obtained 360 days after TCRalphabeta/CD19-depleted stem cell transplant. J is TRBJ1-1 and V is TRBV7-9, with D unresolved. This TCR came from a female patient aged 2-9 years who had a stem cell transplant for Fanconi anemia, so the T cells may come from the graft donor. CDR3: CASSSGLERAFF. The CDR3 bases are TGTGCCAGCAGCTCCGGGTTGGAGAGGGCTTTCTTT.